This TCR beta chain was sequenced for a study of T-cell memory formation after mild COVID-19. Notes on the study in general: Cross-reactive memory seemingly joined, as some responding clones were found in pre-infection memory.

This CDR3 comprises 14 residues. Unmatched junction bases numbered 4, after V lost 4 bases and J lost 4 bases. The V gene's germline CDR1 is SGDLS and CDR2 YYNGEE. TCRdb independently ran MiXCR on the 5' RACE reads; one entry per CDR3 protein. The sample shows about 150,000 distinct CDR3 sequences, approximately 13% of them seen only once. As to this clonotype: What it recognizes is unknown.

The chain joins TRBV9 to TRBJ1-4; 7 positions agree with TRBD1. This receptor was identified in a man between 18 and 29 years old who had mild COVID-19 (a few samples of this study predate the infection). Cell type and time point are not known. Sequences were obtained from PBMCs or a T cell subset sorted from them (not recorded which). Written as DNA, the CDR3 is TGTGCCAGCAGCCTTCGGGACAGTAATGAAAAACTGTTTTTT. It encodes CASSLRDSNEKLFF. Combining the CDR3 with reference TRBV9 and TRBJ1-4 gives the whole variable domain DSGVTQTPKHLITATGQRVTLRCSPRSGDLSVYWYQQSLDQGLQFLIQYYNGEERAKGNILERFSAQQFPDLHSELNLSSLELGDSALYFCASSLRDSNEKLFFGSGTQLSVL.